Sequencing of this T cell receptor beta chain was carried out in a study of cytomegalovirus exposure and HLA in healthy donors. Looked up from germline, CDR1 is SGHDN and CDR2 is FVKESK. With V trimmed by 4 bases and J by 4 bases, 1 base remained unmatched. The CDR3 consists of 13 residues. PCR amplification relied on 60 Vbeta primers (plus 13 Jbeta primers). Sequenced by immunoSEQ multiplex PCR; TCRdb stores in-frame clones only, minus some. The repertoire holds about 160,000 clones, with 60% to 80% as singletons. This clone was detected a few times. The chain combines TRBV14 with TRBJ2-7; 10 bases fit TRBD2. Material for sequencing was PBMCs. This receptor was obtained from a male donor in good health and CMV-seronegative. The CDR3: CASSLSGGYEQYF. The CDR3 DNA reads TGTGCCAGCAGCCTTAGCGGGGGGTACGAGCAGTACTTC.